This T cell receptor beta chain was recovered during a study of blood T cell repertoires in COVID-19. Study at large: The study drew acute and convalescent COVID-19 samples from the United States, Italy and Spain. T cells, B-cell-depleted T cells, or PBMCs supplied cDNA or gDNA.

Original methodology: Counts of nucleated cells, estimated from reference gene primer amplification, were obtained. Assay used: immunoSEQ multiplex PCR; TCRdb lists only in-frame clones, some missing. V, J and clone size reflect that table, while D and trimming were determined from the DNA. The table lists some 150,000 clones, around four fifths of them singletons. This CDR3 spans 13 amino acids. Deletions cut 4 bases from V and 1 base from J, with 8 bases between. Germline-derived CDR1 and CDR2 are MNHEY and SMNVEV (reference sequence). The specimen was peripheral blood. The rearrangement uses TRBV27 and TRBJ2-7, with no clear D. The sequence derives from a woman in her thirties or forties with active or convalescent COVID-19. DNA for the CDR3: TGTGCCAGCAGTTATGCAGAATCCTACGAGCAGTACTTC. Translating gives CASSYAESYEQYF.